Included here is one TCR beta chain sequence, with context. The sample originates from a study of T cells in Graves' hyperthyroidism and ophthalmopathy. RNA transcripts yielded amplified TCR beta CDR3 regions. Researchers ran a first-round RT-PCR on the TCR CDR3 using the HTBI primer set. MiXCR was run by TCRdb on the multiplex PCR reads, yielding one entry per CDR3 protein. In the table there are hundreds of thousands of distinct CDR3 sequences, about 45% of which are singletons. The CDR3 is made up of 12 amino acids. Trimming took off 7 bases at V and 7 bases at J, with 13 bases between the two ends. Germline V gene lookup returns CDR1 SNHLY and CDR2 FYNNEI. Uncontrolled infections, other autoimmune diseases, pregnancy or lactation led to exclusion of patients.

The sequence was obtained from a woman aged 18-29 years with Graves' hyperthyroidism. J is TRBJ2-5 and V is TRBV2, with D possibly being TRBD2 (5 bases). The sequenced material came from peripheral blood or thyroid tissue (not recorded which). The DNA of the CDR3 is TGTGCCAGCACCGGTCCGGGGTGGACCCAGTACTTC. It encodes CASTGPGWTQYF.